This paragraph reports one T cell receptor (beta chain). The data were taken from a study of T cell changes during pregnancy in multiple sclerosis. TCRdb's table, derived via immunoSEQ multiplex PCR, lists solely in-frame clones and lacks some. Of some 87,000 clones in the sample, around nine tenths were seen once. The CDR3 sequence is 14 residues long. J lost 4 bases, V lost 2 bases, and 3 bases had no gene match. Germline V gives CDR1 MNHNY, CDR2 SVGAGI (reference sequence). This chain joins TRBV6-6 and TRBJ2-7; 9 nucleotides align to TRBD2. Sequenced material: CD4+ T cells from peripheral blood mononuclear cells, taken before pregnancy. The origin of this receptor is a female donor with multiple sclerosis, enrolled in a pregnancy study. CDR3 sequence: CASSYGLAGYEQYF. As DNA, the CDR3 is TGTGCCAGCAGTTACGGCCTAGCGGGGTACGAGCAGTACTTC.